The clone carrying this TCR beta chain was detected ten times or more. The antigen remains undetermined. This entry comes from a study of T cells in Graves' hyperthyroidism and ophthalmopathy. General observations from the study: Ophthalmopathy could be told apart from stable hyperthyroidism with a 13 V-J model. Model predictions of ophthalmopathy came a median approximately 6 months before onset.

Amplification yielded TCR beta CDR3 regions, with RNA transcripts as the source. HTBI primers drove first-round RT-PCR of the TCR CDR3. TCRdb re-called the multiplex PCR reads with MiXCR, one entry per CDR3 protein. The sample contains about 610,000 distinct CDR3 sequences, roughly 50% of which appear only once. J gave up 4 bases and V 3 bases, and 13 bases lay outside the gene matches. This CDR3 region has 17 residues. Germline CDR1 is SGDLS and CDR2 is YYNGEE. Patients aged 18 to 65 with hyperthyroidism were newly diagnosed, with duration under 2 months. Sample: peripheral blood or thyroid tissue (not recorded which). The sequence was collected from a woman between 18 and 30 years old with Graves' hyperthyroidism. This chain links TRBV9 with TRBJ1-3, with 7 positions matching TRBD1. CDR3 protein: CASSDSGTVDWGNTIYF. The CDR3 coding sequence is TGTGCCAGCAGCGACTCCGGGACAGTCGACTGGGGAAACACCATATATTTT. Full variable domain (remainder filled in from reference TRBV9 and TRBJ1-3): DSGVTQTPKHLITATGQRVTLRCSPRSGDLSVYWYQQSLDQGLQFLIQYYNGEERAKGNILERFSAQQFPDLHSELNLSSLELGDSALYFCASSDSGTVDWGNTIYFGEGSWLTVV.